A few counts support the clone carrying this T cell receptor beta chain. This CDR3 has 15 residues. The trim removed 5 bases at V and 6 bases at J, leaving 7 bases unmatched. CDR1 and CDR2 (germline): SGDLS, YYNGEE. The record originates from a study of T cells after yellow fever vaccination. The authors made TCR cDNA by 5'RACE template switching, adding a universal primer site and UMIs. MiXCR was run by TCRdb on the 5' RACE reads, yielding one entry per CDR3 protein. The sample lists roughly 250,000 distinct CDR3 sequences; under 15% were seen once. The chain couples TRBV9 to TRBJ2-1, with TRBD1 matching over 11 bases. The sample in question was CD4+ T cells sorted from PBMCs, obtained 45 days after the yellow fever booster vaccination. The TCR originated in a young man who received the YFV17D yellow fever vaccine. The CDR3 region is CASSTGTGGPNEQFF. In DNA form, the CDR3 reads TGTGCCAGCAGTACCGGGACAGGGGGTCCCAATGAGCAGTTCTTC. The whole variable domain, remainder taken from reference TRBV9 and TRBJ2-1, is DSGVTQTPKHLITATGQRVTLRCSPRSGDLSVYWYQQSLDQGLQFLIQYYNGEERAKGNILERFSAQQFPDLHSELNLSSLELGDSALYFCASSTGTGGPNEQFFGPGTRLTVL.